This is a list of T cell receptor beta chains from one sample in a study of blood T cell repertoires in COVID-19. Using immunoSEQ multiplex PCR, the repertoire was profiled, and TCRdb retains in-frame clones only, with some absent. The sample consists of 200,000 or so clones, just over 85% of them appearing once. The sequenced material came from PBMCs or T cells enriched from blood (not recorded which). These receptors were obtained from a woman in her thirties or forties with acute COVID-19. CDR3s include the opening cysteine and the closing phenylalanine or tryptophan. Fields, in order: CDR3 length, V gene, D gene, J gene, CDR3 protein. D genes are given only for firm matches.

>17|TRBV6-1|NA|TRBJ1-6
CASSGPKTGYGNSPLHF
>18|TRBV19|TRBD1|TRBJ1-1
CASSRGPGTGRGRAEAFF
>16|TRBV5-1|TRBD1|TRBJ1-6
CASSSGQGTALSPLHF
>14|TRBV5-8|NA|TRBJ1-5
CASSLPGSRQPQHF
>13|TRBV2|NA|TRBJ2-5
CASGKRTGETQYF
>14|TRBV5-1|NA|TRBJ1-4
CASGQGPHNEKLFF
>14|TRBV6-5|NA|TRBJ1-4
CASSFEQGLGKLFF
>15|TRBV4-3|TRBD2|TRBJ2-1
CASSQDWRGGHEQFF
>13|TRBV6-2/TRBV6-3|NA|TRBJ1-4
CASSGRVGEKLFF
>14|TRBV6-5|NA|TRBJ2-7
CASRSPRVLYEQYF
>15|TRBV6-5|NA|TRBJ1-1
CASSHPQGLVTEAFF
>14|TRBV9|TRBD1|TRBJ1-1
CASSARQGRSEAFF
>18|TRBV7-8|TRBD2|TRBJ2-1
CASSPGTSGGASYNEQFF
>16|TRBV28|TRBD1|TRBJ1-6
CASSLKTGLYNSPLHF
>14|TRBV4-3|NA|TRBJ1-2
CASSQVGQGGGYTF
>13|TRBV19|TRBD1|TRBJ2-1
CASQRTGTDEQFF
>14|TRBV11-2|NA|TRBJ1-1
CASSLVAVNTEAFF
>17|TRBV29-1|NA|TRBJ1-2
CSVEDLSVPGVRYGYTF
>18|TRBV7-8|TRBD1|TRBJ1-6
CASSSPKQGYSYNSPLHF
>15|TRBV2|TRBD1|TRBJ1-6
CASERRGQGVEPLHF
>17|TRBV11-1|TRBD1|TRBJ2-2
CASSLAAGTGNTGELFF
>12|TRBV2|NA|TRBJ1-2
CAKGHSFLGYTF
>17|TRBV19|TRBD2|TRBJ2-2
CASTFPGLAANTGELFF
>16|TRBV4-3|TRBD2|TRBJ2-3
CASSQALAGVTDTQYF
>16|TRBV18|TRBD1|TRBJ1-6
CASSPLDRGSVAPLHF
>19|TRBV19|NA|TRBJ2-6
CASSIDNQGWGSGANVLTF
>15|TRBV9|TRBD2|TRBJ2-1
CASSVSGGSYNEQFF
>15|TRBV7-3|NA|TRBJ2-3
CASSLNGGGGDTQYF
>15|TRBV5-6|NA|TRBJ2-3
CASSLGRLSTDTQYF
>13|TRBV4-3|NA|TRBJ2-7
CASSQASRSEQYF
>16|TRBV5-6|TRBD1|TRBJ1-3
CASSPGQGFSGNTIYF
>15|TRBV11-1|TRBD2|TRBJ2-3
CASSLLAGGSDTQYF
>16|TRBV7-2|TRBD2|TRBJ2-2
CASSRIAGGNTGELFF
>12|TRBV30|NA|TRBJ1-1
CAGHRVNTEAFF
>15|TRBV5-1|NA|TRBJ1-4
CASSLGPLGGEKLFF
>15|TRBV5-5|NA|TRBJ1-2
CASRPTGSLNYGYTF